These 9 T cell receptor beta chains originate from one sample sequenced in a study of shared clonotypes between healthy human individuals. Sequenced by immunoSEQ multiplex PCR; TCRdb stores in-frame clones only, minus some. The data hold 2 million to 3 million clones, with 90% to 95% observed a single time. The material sequenced was naive CD4+ T cells sorted from blood. Specified subset: CD45RA+ positively selected. The receptors stem from a man aged 18 to 30 in good health.

CDR3 protein: CASSAYMNTEAFF. DNA for the CDR3: TGTGCCAGCAGTGCATACATGAACACTGAAGCTTTCTTT. V and J are TRBV6-5 and TRBJ1-1, with no clear D. The CDR3 loop spans 13 amino acids. Trimming cost V 5 bases and J 0 bases, with 7 bases left between them. CDR1 is MNHEY and CDR2 is SVGAGI in the germline V gene.

Comment on this clone: This sample also contains other DNA sequences that code for the same CDR3. Here the CDR3 DNA reads TGCGCCAGCAGCTTGGCTGGACAGGGGGCCTCCTACGAGCAGTACTTC. Translation gives CASSLAGQGASYEQYF. The chain has TRBV5-1 and TRBJ2-7, with 11 bases fitting TRBD1. The CDR3 consists of 16 residues. CDR1 and CDR2 from the germline V gene are SGHRS and YFSETQ. J lost 0 bases, V lost 0 bases, and 2 bases had no gene match.

V gene TRBV4-3 combines with J gene TRBJ2-7, with D perhaps given as TRBD1 or TRBD2 (5 bases each). Germline V CDR1 and CDR2: LGHNA, YSLEER. Trimming left V 4 bases short and J 2 bases short, with 15 bases between. This CDR3 contains 15 residues. CDR3: CASSLWVVGAYEQYF. DNA for the CDR3: TGCGCCAGCAGCCTCTGGGTGGTGGGGGCCTACGAGCAGTACTTC.

The chain joins TRBV2 to TRBJ1-2, with TRBD1 identical over 9 bases. The V segment lost 6 bases and the J segment 4 bases; nucleotides outside the gene matches: 9. The CDR3 has 15 residues. Germline assignment: CDR1 SNHLY and CDR2 FYNNEI. CDR3 DNA: TGTGCCAGCAGCTCACAGGGGGCGATCGTCTATGGCTACACCTTC. It yields the protein CASSSQGAIVYGYTF. The whole variable domain, filled in from reference TRBV2 and TRBJ1-2, reads EPEVTQTPSHQVTQMGQEVILRCVPISNHLYFYWYRQILGQKVEFLVSFYNNEISEKSEIFDDQFSVERPDGSNFTLKIRSTKLEDSAMYFCASSSQGAIVYGYTFGSGTRLTVV.

V and J are TRBV14 and TRBJ1-1; D gene unclear. The CDR3 extends over 13 amino acids. V was pared by 3 bases and J by 7 bases, with 12 bases between. Germline V gives CDR1 SGHDN, CDR2 FVKESK. The CDR3 DNA follows: TGTGCCAGCAGCCAGGTTTTGAGAGGTGAAGCTTTCTTT. Protein sequence: CASSQVLRGEAFF.

The rearrangement uses TRBV6-5 and TRBJ2-7, with 8 bases matching TRBD2. The germline V gene encodes CDR1 MNHEY and CDR2 SVGAGI. The trim removed 5 bases at V and 4 bases at J, leaving 7 bases unmatched. The CDR3 contains 14 residues. CDR3 nucleotides: TGTGCCAGCAGTCCGGGACTAGGACCTTACGAGCAGTACTTC. This encodes CASSPGLGPYEQYF.

The chain carries TRBV5-1 and TRBJ1-6, with TRBD1 as a possible D gene (5 bases). In germline, CDR1 is SGHRS, CDR2 YFSETQ. V lost 2 bases and J 4 bases, leaving 10 bases between the germline ends. This CDR3 region has 15 residues. The CDR3 loop is CASSFGTAYNSPLHF. In DNA, the CDR3 is TGCGCCAGCAGCTTCGGGACGGCTTATAATTCACCCCTCCACTTT.

J is TRBJ2-5 and V is TRBV5-1, with TRBD2 as a possible D gene (6 bases). With 4 bases removed from V and 5 bases from J, the gap between germline ends came to 12 bases. The CDR3 runs 13 residues. The germline V gene has CDR1 SGHRS and CDR2 YFSETQ. CDR3: CASSPGVGETQYF. CDR3 DNA sequence: TGCGCCAGCAGCCCGGGAGTAGGGGAGACCCAGTACTTC.

The chain couples TRBV6-5 to TRBJ2-1, with 12 bases matching TRBD2. The CDR3 covers 16 residues. The V gene end was trimmed by 2 bases and the J gene end by 10 bases; junction bases not matched to a gene: 9. From germline, CDR1 is MNHEY and CDR2 SVGAGI. The DNA for the CDR3 is TGTGCCAGCAGTTACCATCTAGCGGGAGGGCCTGGCGAGCAGTTCTTC. Its protein product is CASSYHLAGGPGEQFF.